A single sample gave rise to the 22 T cell receptor beta chains below, sequenced in a study of cytomegalovirus exposure and HLA in healthy donors. PCR used 60 Vbeta primers and 13 Jbeta primers. Sequencing used immunoSEQ multiplex PCR; TCRdb keeps in-frame clones, though not all of them. The sample consists of around 120,000 clones, about four fifths of them appearing once. The specimen was PBMCs. These receptors all stem from a female donor in good health and CMV-seropositive.

V usage is TRBV6-1 and J usage is TRBJ2-3; D perhaps matches TRBD2 (5 bases). Deletions cut 11 bases from V and 0 bases from J, with 12 bases between. CDR3 length: 13 residues. Germline lookup yields CDR1 MNHNS and CDR2 SASEGT. This chain's CDR3 is CACIPGSTDTQYF. DNA of the CDR3: TGTGCCTGTATCCCGGGAAGCACAGATACGCAGTATTTT.

Here the CDR3 DNA reads TGTGCCTGGGGGACTTCCGGCAATCAGCCCCAGCATTTT. Protein sequence: CAWGTSGNQPQHF. The J gene is TRBJ1-5, the V gene TRBV30; TRBD1 might be the D (5 bases). V was shortened by 5 bases and J by 2 bases, with 10 bases between the two germline ends. This CDR3 has 13 amino acids. The V gene's germline CDR1 is GTSNPN and CDR2 SVGIG (reference sequence).

As concerns this clone: Other DNA sequences of this sample code for an identical CDR3. The J gene is TRBJ1-6, the V gene TRBV30; D not resolved. V was cut by 0 bases and J by 8 bases, with 8 bases left in between. CDR3 length: 13 amino acids. Germline loops: CDR1 GTSNPN, CDR2 SVGIG (reference sequence). CDR3 amino acids: CAWSVLGDSPLHF. The CDR3 coding sequence is TGTGCCTGGAGTGTACTGGGAGATTCACCCCTCCACTTT.

The chain couples TRBV7-9 to TRBJ1-4, with TRBD1 matching 7 bases. CDR3 size: 14 residues. In germline, CDR1 is SEHNR, CDR2 FQNEAQ (reference sequence). V was pared by 8 bases and J by 4 bases, with 7 bases of the junction left unmatched. The DNA of the CDR3 is TGTGCCAGCTCGGGGGGGACAGATAATGAAAAACTGTTTTTT. Protein sequence: CASSGGTDNEKLFF.

The chain carries TRBV27 and TRBJ2-7; possibly TRBD1 for D (5 bases). This CDR3 comprises 12 residues. Looked up from germline, CDR1 is MNHEY and CDR2 is SMNVEV (reference sequence). The V and J ends lost 3 bases and 5 bases respectively, with 8 bases between them. Written as DNA, the CDR3 is TGTGCCAGCAGTTTGGGCAGGGACGAGCAGTACTTC. Amino acid sequence: CASSLGRDEQYF.

The V call is TRBV28, the J call TRBJ2-7; 7 nucleotides agree with TRBD1. The length of the CDR3 is 14 residues. The ends lost 5 bases at V and 2 bases at J; junction bases unmatched: 6. From germline, CDR1 is MDHEN and CDR2 SYDVKM. The CDR3 region is CASSPLTGTYEQYF. The CDR3 DNA reads TGTGCCAGCAGTCCATTGACAGGGACCTACGAGCAGTACTTC.

Comments on this clone: A junction end diverges from the germline sequence, so it may reflect a read error. The rearrangement joins TRBV7-9 to TRBJ1-1; D might be TRBD1 (5 bases). CDR1 is SEHNR and CDR2 is FQNEAQ in the germline V gene (reference sequence). The length of the CDR3 is 16 residues. For the CDR3, the DNA is TGTTCCAGCAGCCAGCCACCCGGGGGAATGAACACTGAAGCTTTCTTT. Protein sequence: CSSSQPPGGMNTEAFF.

This chain connects TRBV12-5 to TRBJ2-2, with TRBD1 identical over 9 bases. CDR3 size: 16 residues. The germline CDR1 and CDR2 sequences are LGHNT and FRNRAP. V was pared by 3 bases and J by 5 bases, with 7 bases of the junction left unmatched. CDR3 DNA sequence: TGTGCTAGTGGTTTCTCCACAGGGGGCGCGACCGGGGAGCTGTTTTTT. Protein sequence: CASGFSTGGATGELFF.

The chain couples TRBV6-1 to TRBJ2-3; D remains unclear. The CDR3 totals 16 residues. CDR1 and CDR2 from the germline V gene are MNHNS and SASEGT. V shed 0 bases and J shed 1 base, with 11 bases lying between them. For the CDR3, the DNA is TGTGCCAGCAGTGAAGCGCTTTTCCCAGGCACAGATACGCAGTATTTT. It encodes CASSEALFPGTDTQYF.

The chain joins TRBV30 to TRBJ2-5; TRBD1 might be the D (6 bases). V was pared by 1 base and J by 3 bases, with 18 bases between. The CDR3 runs to 16 residues. Per germline, CDR1 GTSNPN and CDR2 SVGIG (reference sequence). CDR3 protein: CAWSASLGGRKETQYF. The DNA for the CDR3 is TGTGCCTGGAGTGCCTCCTTAGGGGGACGGAAAGAGACCCAGTACTTC. Filled out from reference TRBV30 and TRBJ2-5, the complete variable domain reads SQTIHQWPATLVQPVGSPLSLECTVEGTSNPNLYWYRQAAGRGLQLLFYSVGIGQISSEVPQNLSASRPQDRQFILSSKKLLLSDSGFYLCAWSASLGGRKETQYFGPGTRLLVL.

The chain joins TRBV30 to TRBJ2-1, with D possibly matching TRBD1 (5 bases). The CDR3 sequence is 14 residues long. V was cut by 2 bases and J by 1 base, with 9 bases left in between. The V gene's germline CDR1 is GTSNPN and CDR2 SVGIG (reference sequence). The CDR3 nucleotides are TGTGCCTGGAGTTACAGGACGTCCTACAATGAGCAGTTCTTC. Amino acid sequence: CAWSYRTSYNEQFF.

V and J are TRBV11-2 and TRBJ1-4; D is undetermined. The CDR3 spans 14 residues. Germline V gene lookup returns CDR1 SGHAT and CDR2 FQNNGV. Trimming shortened V by 1 base and J by 0 bases, and 3 bases separated the two germline ends. The CDR3 is CASSLASTNEKLFF. CDR3 coding DNA: TGTGCCAGCAGCTTAGCTTCAACTAATGAAAAACTGTTTTTT.

This chain connects TRBV5-6 to TRBJ1-4; D unclear. The germline V gene has CDR1 SGHDT and CDR2 YYEEEE. Trimming removed 0 bases at V and 5 bases at J, with 8 bases between. This CDR3 has 14 residues. The CDR3 sequence is CASSLERGNEKLFF. CDR3 nucleotides: TGTGCCAGCAGCTTGGAGCGGGGAAATGAAAAACTGTTTTTT.

This sequence joins TRBV29-1 and TRBJ2-3, with TRBD2 as a possible D gene (7 bases). CDR1 is SQVTM, CDR2 ANQGSEA, per germline. Trimming took 5 bases from V and 0 from J, leaving 21 bases between them. The length of the CDR3 is 17 residues. CDR3 amino acids: CSVWGGDKRASTDTQYF. Written as DNA, the CDR3 is TGCAGCGTTTGGGGGGGGGACAAACGTGCTAGCACAGATACGCAGTATTTT.

V usage is TRBV29-1 and J usage is TRBJ2-1, with TRBD2 as a possible D gene (6 bases). CDR1 is SQVTM, CDR2 ANQGSEA, per germline. Trimming cost V 6 bases and J 8 bases, with 17 bases left between them. The CDR3 consists of 13 residues. The CDR3 is CSVAPPGDDEQFF. The DNA for the CDR3 is TGCAGCGTCGCGCCTCCGGGGGACGATGAGCAGTTCTTC.

A word on this clone: Other DNA sequences in this sample translate to the same CDR3. This sequence joins TRBV30 and TRBJ1-1; tentatively, D is TRBD1 (6 bases). CDR1 is GTSNPN, CDR2 SVGIG, per germline (reference sequence). Trimming took 2 bases from V and 2 from J, leaving 9 bases between them. The CDR3 runs 13 residues. The CDR3 region is CAWSPGGNTEAFF. The DNA of the CDR3 is TGTGCCTGGAGTCCGGGGGGCAACACTGAAGCTTTCTTT.

The J gene is TRBJ2-2, the V gene TRBV5-1; D ambiguous. Between the trimmed V and J ends, which lost 0 bases and 3 bases, there was a span of 9 bases. This CDR3 has 15 residues. Germline assignment: CDR1 SGHRS and CDR2 YFSETQ. CDR3 loop: CASSLAMAHTGELFF. The CDR3 region has the DNA TGCGCCAGCAGCTTGGCCATGGCTCACACCGGGGAGCTGTTTTTT.

This chain uses TRBV19 with TRBJ1-5; 8 positions match TRBD1. CDR1 is LNHDA and CDR2 is SQIVND in the germline V gene (reference sequence). V gave up 2 bases and J gave up 0 bases; unmatched junction bases: 9. This CDR3 comprises 18 residues. The CDR3 nucleotides are TGTGCCAGTAGTATAAAGGCACAGGGGGGGAATAGCAATCAGCCCCAGCATTTT. This translates into CASSIKAQGGNSNQPQHF.

The V call is TRBV30, the J call TRBJ1-2, with 12 bases fitting TRBD1. Germline CDR1 is GTSNPN and CDR2 is SVGIG (reference sequence). This CDR3 is 14 amino acids long. The V segment lost 2 bases and the J segment 7 bases; nucleotides outside the gene matches: 5. CDR3: CAWSRDRGLGGYTF. CDR3 nucleotide sequence: TGTGCCTGGAGTAGGGACAGGGGGCTTGGTGGCTACACCTTC.

The genes are TRBV7-9 and TRBJ2-5; no clear D gene. V lost 1 base, J lost 2 bases, and 8 bases lay in between. The CDR3 covers 14 residues. Looked up from germline, CDR1 is SEHNR and CDR2 is FQNEAQ (reference sequence). CDR3 sequence reads: CASSLVASQETQYF. The CDR3 nucleotides are TGTGCCAGCAGCTTAGTGGCCTCACAAGAGACCCAGTACTTC.

This rearrangement joins TRBV6-5 to TRBJ1-2; D gene uncertain. Trimming removed 5 bases from V and 8 bases from J, with 15 bases in between. The CDR3 totals 13 residues. CDR1 MNHEY and CDR2 SVGAGI come from the germline V gene. The CDR3 region is CASSTEGNAGYTF. CDR3 DNA sequence: TGTGCCAGCAGTACCGAGGGAAACGCCGGCTACACCTTC.

The chain joins TRBV5-4 to TRBJ1-4; 9 positions agree with TRBD1. The V gene's germline CDR1 is SGHNT and CDR2 YYREEE (reference sequence). J was trimmed by 8 bases and V by 4 bases; bases with no gene match: 6. This CDR3 contains 14 residues. The CDR3 loop is CASSTGQGREKLFF. CDR3 in DNA: TGTGCCAGCAGCACGGGACAGGGTAGGGAAAAACTGTTTTTT.